The 24 T cell receptor beta chains below all came from one sample that was sequenced in a study of T cell changes during pregnancy in multiple sclerosis. Here immunoSEQ multiplex PCR was the method, and the copy in TCRdb shows in-frame clones only, minus some. Counted here are around 49,000 clones, 90% occurring once; the ten biggest clones make up under 6.5%. The source was peripheral blood, collected after pregnancy. The receptors were gathered from a female donor in good health, enrolled as a control in a pregnancy study.

This rearrangement joins TRBV5-1 to TRBJ2-2, with 9 nucleotides matching TRBD1. J lost 7 bases, V lost 4 bases, and 5 bases had no gene match. Germline CDR1 is SGHRS and CDR2 is YFSETQ. This CDR3 has 14 amino acids. The CDR3 protein is CASSAGQGFGELFF. The DNA for the CDR3 is TGCGCCAGCAGCGCCGGACAGGGGTTCGGGGAGCTGTTTTTT.

The rearrangement links TRBV29-1 to TRBJ2-1, with 8 nucleotides matching TRBD1. The V segment lost 4 bases and the J segment 6 bases; nucleotides outside the gene matches: 2. The germline gives CDR1 SQVTM, CDR2 ANQGSEA. This CDR3 has 12 amino acids. CDR3: CSVGTGGNEQFF. Here the CDR3 DNA reads TGCAGCGTTGGTACAGGGGGCAATGAGCAGTTCTTC.

Concerning this clone itself: A much larger clone is a single base away; this may be a read error. The sample holds other DNA sequences that translate to the same CDR3. The chain links TRBV12-5 to TRBJ1-1, with D maybe TRBD1 (5 bases). Germline V gives CDR1 LGHNT, CDR2 FRNRAP. This CDR3 spans 14 amino acids. The CDR3 here is CASGAGQRKTEAFF. The CDR3 DNA reads TGTGCCAGTGGTGCGGGGCAGAGGAAGACTGAAGCTTTCTTT.

V usage is TRBV4-1 and J usage is TRBJ2-1; D gene ambiguous. The CDR3 loop spans 16 amino acids. The germline V gene has CDR1 MGHRA and CDR2 YSYEKL. The V end lost 1 base, the J end lost 0 bases, and 10 bases lay between the germline ends. CDR3 DNA sequence: TGCGCCAGCAGCCAAGTCCACATGGTCTCCTACAATGAGCAGTTCTTC. Translation gives CASSQVHMVSYNEQFF.

This clone was seen just once. CDR3 amino acids: CASSVPRGNTEAFF. CDR3 nucleotides: TGTGCCAGCAGTGTCCCTAGGGGGAACACTGAAGCTTTCTTT. V gene TRBV2 combines with J gene TRBJ1-1; possible D gene TRBD1, 5 bases. CDR3 length: 14 amino acids. CDR1 and CDR2 (germline): SNHLY, FYNNEI. The V end lost 4 bases, the J end lost 1 base, and 10 bases lay between the germline ends.

The rearrangement uses TRBV5-4 and TRBJ1-1, with a weak D call TRBD1 (6 bases). Trimming took off 3 bases at V and 4 bases at J, with 13 bases between the two ends. Germline-derived CDR1 and CDR2 are SGHNT and YYREEE (reference sequence). This CDR3 has 14 amino acids. The CDR3 region is CASSSGTLITEAFF. The CDR3, as DNA: TGTGCCAGCAGCTCCGGGACATTGATCACTGAAGCTTTCTTT. Looking up the rest from reference TRBV5-4 and TRBJ1-1 gives the full variable domain: ETGVTQSPTHLIKTRGQQVTLRCSSQSGHNTVSWYQQALGQGPQFIFQYYREEENGRGNFPPRFSGLQFPNYSSELNVNALELDDSALYLCASSSGTLITEAFFGQGTRLTVV.

The rearrangement links TRBV5-1 to TRBJ2-3, with D tentatively TRBD1 (5 bases). CDR1 is SGHRS, CDR2 YFSETQ, per germline. V was clipped by 0 bases and J by 1 base, with 12 bases between them. This CDR3 region has 16 residues. CDR3 amino acids: CASSLVPGPGTDTQYF. The CDR3 DNA is TGCGCCAGCAGCTTGGTTCCAGGGCCCGGCACAGATACGCAGTATTTT.

CDR3 bases: TGTGCCAGCAGACTACTAGCGGGAGGGAACCGGGGGCGCGATGAGCAGTTCTTC. It yields the protein CASRLLAGGNRGRDEQFF. The chain has TRBV27 and TRBJ2-1; TRBD2 matches 13 bases. This CDR3 spans 18 amino acids. J was trimmed by 8 bases and V by 6 bases; bases with no gene match: 16. Germline CDR1 reads MNHEY; CDR2 reads SMNVEV (reference sequence).

Regarding this clone: The same CDR3 also results from other DNA sequences found in this sample. This chain joins TRBV6-5 and TRBJ2-5; 9 bases map to TRBD1. V was clipped by 4 bases and J by 2 bases; unmatched bases: 5. The CDR3 extends over 15 amino acids. Germline V gene lookup returns CDR1 MNHEY and CDR2 SVGAGI. CDR3 sequence reads: CASSLPGQGQETQYF. The CDR3 bases are TGTGCCAGCAGTTTGCCGGGACAGGGACAAGAGACCCAGTACTTC.

The chain joins TRBV6-1 to TRBJ2-3; 11 nucleotides line up with TRBD2. The CDR3 length is 16 residues. After removal of 4 bases from V and 6 bases from J, the junction contained 9 bases not matched to a gene. Germline assignment: CDR1 MNHNS and CDR2 SASEGT. CDR3: CASSVSGGASEDTQYF. CDR3 sequence (DNA): TGTGCCAGCAGTGTTAGCGGGGGGGCCTCAGAGGATACGCAGTATTTT.

The chain links TRBV9 to TRBJ2-1; possibly TRBD1 for D (5 bases). The CDR3 spans 18 residues. Trimming stripped 0 bases from V and 6 bases from J, with 22 bases between. CDR1 SGDLS and CDR2 YYNGEE come from the germline V gene. The CDR3 sequence: CASSVALHGAKTANEQFF. The CDR3 bases are TGTGCCAGCAGCGTAGCCCTCCATGGGGCGAAGACTGCCAATGAGCAGTTCTTC.

The sample holds one count of this clone. The J gene is TRBJ2-6, the V gene TRBV4-2; 8 nucleotides match TRBD1. This CDR3 is built from 18 residues. V lost 0 bases, J lost 4 bases, and 8 bases stayed unmatched. Looked up from germline, CDR1 is LGHNA and CDR2 is YNFKEQ. The CDR3 protein is CASSQEGRGRSGANVLTF. CDR3 bases: TGTGCCAGCAGCCAAGAGGGCAGGGGGCGGTCCGGGGCCAACGTCCTGACTTTC.

V and J are TRBV23-1 and TRBJ1-5, with 9 bases fitting TRBD1. TRBV23-1 is known as an ORF, though its function is uncertain. This CDR3 spans 14 amino acids. V shed 7 bases, J shed 7 bases, and the junction held 8 bases outside the gene matches. The CDR3 sequence is CASKPGQGRQPQHF. For the CDR3, the DNA is TGCGCCAGCAAGCCGGGACAGGGAAGGCAGCCCCAGCATTTT.

This chain uses TRBV29-1 with TRBJ2-7; D unresolved. Per germline, CDR1 SQVTM and CDR2 ANQGSEA. V was pared by 1 base and J by 0 bases, with 4 bases between. CDR3 length: 12 amino acids. CDR3 nucleotides: TGCAGCGTTGAAGTCAACTCCTACGAGCAGTACTTC. It translates to CSVEVNSYEQYF.

J is TRBJ2-7 and V is TRBV6-5; perhaps TRBD1 as D (6 bases). CDR1 and CDR2 from the germline V gene are MNHEY and SVGAGI. The germline V and J ends were trimmed by 8 bases and 7 bases, with 12 bases remaining between them. The CDR3 is 11 amino acids. The CDR3 DNA is TGTGCCAGCCAAGGGGGAACGGAGCAGTACTTC. Its translation is CASQGGTEQYF.

J is TRBJ2-7 and V is TRBV5-1; TRBD1 aligns across 9 bases. The germline CDR1 and CDR2 sequences are SGHRS and YFSETQ. With V trimmed by 5 bases and J by 5 bases, 11 bases remained unmatched. This CDR3 region has 15 residues. The CDR3 spells CASRDPGQGFNEQYF. DNA of the CDR3: TGCGCCAGCAGGGATCCGGGACAGGGCTTCAACGAGCAGTACTTC.

This sequence joins TRBV7-2 and TRBJ1-2, with D unclear. Germline V lookup: CDR1 SGHTA, CDR2 FQGNSA. V shed 1 base and J shed 6 bases, with 21 bases lying between them. The CDR3 is 17 amino acids. CDR3 nucleotide sequence: TGTGCCAGCAGCTTAGTTGAAGGACCCTTGGACGGGAATGGCTACACCTTC. This codes for CASSLVEGPLDGNGYTF.

The rearrangement joins TRBV30 to TRBJ2-2; tentatively, D is TRBD2 (6 bases). The CDR3 is made up of 19 amino acids. The germline gives CDR1 GTSNPN, CDR2 SVGIG (reference sequence). Trimming stripped 3 bases from V and 4 bases from J, with 27 bases between. CDR3 bases: TGTGCCTGGAGCCCAGGGAGGCAGGGCAGAAGATATGGCACCGGGGAGCTGTTTTTT. It specifies CAWSPGRQGRRYGTGELFF.

The sample holds a few counts of this clone. The genes are TRBV4-1 and TRBJ2-5, with D tentatively TRBD2 (5 bases). Germline V gives CDR1 MGHRA, CDR2 YSYEKL. This CDR3 spans 13 amino acids. V shed 4 bases and J shed 5 bases, with 11 bases lying between them. CDR3 sequence: CASSRGGVETQYF. The CDR3 coding sequence is TGCGCCAGCAGCCGAGGAGGAGTGGAGACCCAGTACTTC.

The gene calls are TRBV7-3 and TRBJ2-1; TRBD2 aligns across 15 bases. CDR1 is SGHTA and CDR2 is FQGTGA in the germline V gene. The trim removed 5 bases at V and 10 bases at J, leaving 6 bases unmatched. The CDR3 sequence is 15 residues long. DNA of the CDR3: TGTGCCAGCAGCCCGATGGGACTAGCGGGGGGAGAGCAGTTCTTC. Its translation is CASSPMGLAGGEQFF.

The chain links TRBV15 to TRBJ1-2; the D gene is possibly TRBD1 (5 bases). This CDR3 comprises 17 residues. Trimming removed 0 bases from V and 4 bases from J, with 18 bases in between. Per the germline V gene, CDR1 is LNHNV and CDR2 is YYDKDF (reference sequence). The CDR3 protein is CATSRDTLGRGAYGYTF. The CDR3 bases are TGTGCCACCAGCAGAGATACTTTGGGGAGGGGAGCCTATGGCTACACCTTC.

V is TRBV18 and J is TRBJ2-5, with 11 bases matching TRBD2. Germline-derived CDR1 and CDR2 are KGHSH and LQKENI. The CDR3 is 16 amino acids. V trimming: 2 bases; J trimming: 1 base; junction bases outside the gene matches: 3. CDR3 in amino acids: CASSPAGTSGQETQYF. The CDR3 DNA follows: TGTGCCAGCTCACCAGCGGGGACTAGCGGCCAAGAGACCCAGTACTTC.

The chain uses TRBV6-4 and TRBJ1-4, with D tentatively TRBD1 (5 bases). There are 15 residues in the CDR3. V shed 2 bases and J shed 1 base, with 8 bases lying between them. The germline gives CDR1 MRHNA, CDR2 SNTAGT. The CDR3 here is CASSDGQGTNEKLFF. Written as DNA, the CDR3 is TGTGCCAGCAGTGACGGCCAGGGAACTAATGAAAAACTGTTTTTT.

V and J are TRBV6-1 and TRBJ2-3, with a possible D match to TRBD1 (6 bases). V dropped 5 bases and J dropped 2 bases, with 14 bases sitting between them. The CDR3 runs 15 residues. The germline V gene encodes CDR1 MNHNS and CDR2 SASEGT. CDR3 loop: CASSPDQGPTDTQYF. As DNA, the CDR3 is TGTGCCAGCAGTCCCGATCAGGGGCCCACAGATACGCAGTATTTT.